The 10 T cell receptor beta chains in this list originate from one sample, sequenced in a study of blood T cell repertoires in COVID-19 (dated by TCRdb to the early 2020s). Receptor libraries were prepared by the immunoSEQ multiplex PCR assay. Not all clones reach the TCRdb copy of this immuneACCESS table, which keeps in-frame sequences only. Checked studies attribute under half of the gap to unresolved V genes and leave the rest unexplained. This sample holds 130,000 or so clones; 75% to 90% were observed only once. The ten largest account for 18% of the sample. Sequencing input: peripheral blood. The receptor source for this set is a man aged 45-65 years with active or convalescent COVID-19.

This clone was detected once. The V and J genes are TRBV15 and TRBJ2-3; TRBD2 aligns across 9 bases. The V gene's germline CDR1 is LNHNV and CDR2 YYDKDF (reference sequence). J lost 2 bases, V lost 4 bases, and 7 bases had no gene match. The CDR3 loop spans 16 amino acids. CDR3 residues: CATSTMGTSPTDTQYF. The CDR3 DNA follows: TGTGCCACCAGCACTATGGGGACTAGCCCCACAGATACGCAGTATTTT.

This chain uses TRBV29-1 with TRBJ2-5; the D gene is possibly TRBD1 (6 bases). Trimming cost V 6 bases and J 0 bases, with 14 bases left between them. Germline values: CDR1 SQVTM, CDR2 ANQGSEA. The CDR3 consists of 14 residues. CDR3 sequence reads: CSVWGRGNQETQYF. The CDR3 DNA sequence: TGCAGCGTCTGGGGGCGAGGAAACCAAGAGACCCAGTACTTC.

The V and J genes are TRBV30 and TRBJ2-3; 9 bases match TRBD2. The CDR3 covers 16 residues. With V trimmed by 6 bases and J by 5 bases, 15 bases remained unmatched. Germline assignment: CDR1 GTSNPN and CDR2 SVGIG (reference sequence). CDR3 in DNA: TGTGCCTGCTCTGGCGGGAGGGCTTTTATTGAAGATACGCAGTATTTT. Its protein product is CACSGGRAFIEDTQYF.

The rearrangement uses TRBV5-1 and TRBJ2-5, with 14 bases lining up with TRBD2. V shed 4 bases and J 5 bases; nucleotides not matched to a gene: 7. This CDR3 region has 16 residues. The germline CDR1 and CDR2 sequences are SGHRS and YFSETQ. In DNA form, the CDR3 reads TGCGCCAGCAGCACAGCCGGGACTAGCGGGGGTGAGACCCAGTACTTC. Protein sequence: CASSTAGTSGGETQYF.

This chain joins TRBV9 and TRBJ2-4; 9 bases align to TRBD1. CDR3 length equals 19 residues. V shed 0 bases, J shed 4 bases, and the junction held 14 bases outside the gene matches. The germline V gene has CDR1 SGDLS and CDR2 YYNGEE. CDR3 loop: CASSVDEMGRTGAKNIQYF. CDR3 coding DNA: TGTGCCAGCAGCGTAGACGAGATGGGAAGGACAGGGGCGAAAAACATTCAGTACTTC.

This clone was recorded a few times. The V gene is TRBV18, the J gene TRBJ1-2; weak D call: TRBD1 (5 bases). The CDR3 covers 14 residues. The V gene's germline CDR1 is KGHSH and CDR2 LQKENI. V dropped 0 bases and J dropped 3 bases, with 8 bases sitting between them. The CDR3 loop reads CASSPPGRDYGYTF. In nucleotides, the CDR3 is TGTGCCAGCTCACCACCGGGCAGGGACTATGGCTACACCTTC.

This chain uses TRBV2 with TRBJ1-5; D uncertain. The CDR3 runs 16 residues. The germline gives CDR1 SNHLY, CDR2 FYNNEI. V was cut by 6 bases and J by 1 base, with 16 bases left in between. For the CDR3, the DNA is TGTGCCAGCAGCCAAGTAACGGGATTAAGCAATCAGCCCCAGCATTTT. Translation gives CASSQVTGLSNQPQHF.

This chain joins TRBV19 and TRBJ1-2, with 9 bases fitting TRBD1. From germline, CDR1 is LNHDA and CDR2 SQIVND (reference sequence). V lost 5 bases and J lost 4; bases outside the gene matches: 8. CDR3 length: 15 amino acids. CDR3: CASSFRTGEAYGYTF. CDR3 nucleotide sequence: TGTGCCAGTAGTTTCCGGACAGGGGAGGCCTATGGCTACACCTTC.

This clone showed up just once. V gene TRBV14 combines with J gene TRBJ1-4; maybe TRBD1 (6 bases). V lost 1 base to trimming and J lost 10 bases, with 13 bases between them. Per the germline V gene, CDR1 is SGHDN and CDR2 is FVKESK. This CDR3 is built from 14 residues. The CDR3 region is CASSQARMTGKLFF. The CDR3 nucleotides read TGTGCCAGCAGCCAAGCTAGGATGACAGGAAAACTGTTTTTT.

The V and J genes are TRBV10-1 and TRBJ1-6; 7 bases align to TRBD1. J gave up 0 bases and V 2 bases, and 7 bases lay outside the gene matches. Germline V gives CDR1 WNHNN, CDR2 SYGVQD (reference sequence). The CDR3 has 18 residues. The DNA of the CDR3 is TGCGCCAGCAGTGAGAGAGGACAGGAGAGCTCCTATAATTCACCCCTCCACTTT. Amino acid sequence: CASSERGQESSYNSPLHF.